This T cell receptor (beta chain) stems from a study of post-analysis software for immune sequencing data. Details on this clonotype: Its antigen is currently unknown.

Carried by the TCR beta cDNA libraries were unique molecular identifiers. From the PCR reads, TCRdb called clonotypes with MiXCR, one entry per CDR3 protein. The sample lists under 200,000 distinct CDR3 sequences; around 36% were seen once. Study findings and constraints: Same-batch samples co-clustered strongly by F measure. There were roughly five TRBV segments more frequent in patients than controls, and TRBV5-6, TRBV5-1 and TRBV20-1 were among them. Controls significantly exceeded multiple sclerosis patients in normalized Chao1 diversity.

The CDR3 loop spans 14 amino acids. Germline CDR1 reads SGHAT; CDR2 reads FQNNGV. With 0 bases removed from V and 4 bases from J, the gap between germline ends came to 10 bases. This receptor was obtained from a girl aged 10 to 17 with multiple sclerosis. This sample comprised blood, obtained after autologous hematopoietic stem cell transplantation. This chain connects TRBV11-2 to TRBJ2-7; perhaps TRBD1 as D (6 bases). Here the CDR3 reads CASSLEPQGYEQYF. The CDR3 DNA reads TGTGCCAGCAGCTTAGAGCCGCAGGGGTACGAGCAGTACTTC.